This TCR beta chain was found in a study of a mutant IDH1 vaccine in newly diagnosed glioma. TCRdb's table, derived via immunoSEQ multiplex PCR, lists solely in-frame clones and lacks some. The sample carries about 32,000 clones, approximately 80% recorded once. Time point given: week 35, safety follow-up. Each dose of the vaccine consisted of 300 ug of mutant IDH1 20-mer peptide, with topical imiquimod. CDR1 is MNHEY and CDR2 is SVGAGI in the germline V gene. This CDR3 region has 14 residues. J lost 6 bases, V lost 6 bases, and 0 bases had no gene match. About this clone itself: Its antigen is currently unknown.

This TCR came from a woman aged 18-29 years with glioma. The genes are TRBV6-5 and TRBJ2-2; 14 bases fit TRBD2. The sample consisted of PBMCs, taken from a glioma patient whose treatment included an IDH1 peptide vaccine. The CDR3 here is CASRTSGRAGELFF. The CDR3, as DNA: TGTGCCAGCAGGACTAGCGGGAGGGCCGGGGAGCTGTTTTTT.